The rows below give T cell receptor beta chains drawn from one sample of a study of vaccination and CD4 T cells after COVID-19. MiXCR, run by TCRdb on the PCR reads, gives a single entry per CDR3 protein. The table includes 15,000 to 20,000 distinct CDR3 sequences, around 52% detected once. Their target antigens are unknown. Sample: CD4+ T cells from blood, cultured in vitro, taken before SARS-CoV-2 vaccination. The receptors here all came from a human donor who had recovered from COVID-19. Each CDR3 is given with its conserved first and last residue. The size field is filled for only some rows; it gives once, few, many or a size class.

size	V	J	length	CDR3
-	TRBV20-1	TRBJ1-5	16	CSAGKPGQGVDQPQHF
-	TRBV5-1	TRBJ2-5	15	CASSLGGGSEETQYF
-	TRBV7-3	TRBJ2-3	13	CASSLNEGDTQYF
-	TRBV19	TRBJ2-5	16	CASSIDHGLRAETQYF
-	TRBV20-1	TRBJ2-5	14	CSAGRQGLGETQYF
few	TRBV2	TRBJ1-6	14	CASRPDGDNSPLHF
-	TRBV20-1	TRBJ1-2	14	CSARDPAANYGYTF
-	TRBV20-1	TRBJ2-1	17	CSARRQGITSAYNEQFF
few	TRBV19	TRBJ1-1	14	CASSETGREHPAFF
-	TRBV2	TRBJ1-1	14	CASSDSLPGTEAFF
medium-sized	TRBV27	TRBJ1-6	14	CASSNRGNNSPLHF
few	TRBV20-1	TRBJ1-1	13	CSASRDINTEAFF
few	TRBV25-1	TRBJ1-1	13	CASTRGMNTEAFF
few	TRBV2	TRBJ1-2	13	CASSESESDGYTF
-	TRBV6-1	TRBJ2-2	13	CASSDRLARELFF
few	TRBV7-6	TRBJ1-6	14	CASSLRVDNSPLHF
-	TRBV7-2	TRBJ1-1	14	CASSFTERGTEAFF
-	TRBV20-1	TRBJ2-7	13	CSARRDTTYEQYF
-	TRBV20-1	TRBJ2-1	14	CSASDGGESDEQFF
-	TRBV6-1	TRBJ1-1	15	CASTTGPEWNSEAFF
-	TRBV27	TRBJ1-2	13	CASGKTGDYGYTF
-	TRBV7-3	TRBJ1-2	13	CASSLSAGSGYTF
-	TRBV21-1	TRBJ2-7	18	CASSKEFPSGRAEVEQYF
few	TRBV6-2/TRBV6-3	TRBJ1-5	16	CASSSYRGMGNQPQHF
-	TRBV4-2	TRBJ1-1	16	CASSQVRGNLNTEAFF
-	TRBV6-2/TRBV6-3	TRBJ1-2	14	CASSPGGLGYGYTF
-	TRBV6-2/TRBV6-3	TRBJ2-7	14	CASSPPAISYEQYF
-	TRBV7-2	TRBJ1-1	14	CASRSGQTNTEAFF
-	TRBV19	TRBJ1-5	12	CASSQQLRPQHF
few	TRBV30	TRBJ1-2	11	CAWSVRYGYTF
few	TRBV11-3	TRBJ1-1	15	CASSLEGTVNTEAFF
-	TRBV6-2/TRBV6-3	TRBJ2-3	15	CASRESGSVADTQYF
-	TRBV7-2	TRBJ2-7	14	CASSQGVASGSQYF
-	TRBV7-6	TRBJ2-5	16	CASSLLRAGFQETQYF
-	TRBV7-2	TRBJ2-7	14	CASSLTSATYEQYF
-	TRBV5-1	TRBJ1-1	14	CASSLRGLNTEAFF
few	TRBV25-1	TRBJ1-1	15	CASSGGTGSYAPAFF
-	TRBV27	TRBJ1-1	13	CASSSNPDTEAFF
-	TRBV20-1	TRBJ2-3	16	CSALKGGGRATDTQYF
-	TRBV2	TRBJ1-5	16	CASSRQGARSNQPQHF
-	TRBV20-1	TRBJ2-3	14	CSARRRGMTDTQYF
-	TRBV2	TRBJ2-5	15	CASREGSALAETQYF
-	TRBV29-1	TRBJ1-1	12	CSVESPRTEAFF
-	TRBV6-1	TRBJ1-5	14	CASRTYREGQPQHF
few	TRBV11-3	TRBJ2-5	14	CASSFSRGTKTQYF
-	TRBV6-2/TRBV6-3	TRBJ1-2	16	CASSPRDRHVTYGYTF
-	TRBV7-8	TRBJ2-7	15	CASSLDSGIWYEQYF
-	TRBV6-1	TRBJ1-6	13	CASRPGPNSPLHF
-	TRBV7-2	TRBJ1-1	15	CASSLMGRQNTEAFF
-	TRBV6-2/TRBV6-3	TRBJ2-1	15	CASRINSGRMNEQFF
-	TRBV27	TRBJ1-5	16	CASSRSRVGNNQPQHF
-	TRBV7-9	TRBJ1-2	15	CASSLAGGQGSGYTF
-	TRBV7-9	TRBJ2-2	15	CASSLDPVNTGELFF
-	TRBV28	TRBJ1-5	14	CAISTGDSNQPQHF
-	TRBV7-3	TRBJ2-3	14	CASSLSGGTDTQYF
-	TRBV29-1	TRBJ1-2	14	CSVETPGQFYGYTF
-	TRBV7-2	TRBJ2-1	14	CASSPGLADNEQFF